These 19 T cell receptor beta chains came from one sample sequenced in a study of post-analysis software for immune sequencing data. General study points: With TRBV5-6, TRBV5-1 and TRBV20-1 included, several TRBV segments were more frequent in patients than in controls.

Which antigens these TCRs recognize remains unknown. TCR beta libraries were prepared from cDNA with unique molecular identifiers. TCRdb re-called the PCR reads with MiXCR, one entry per CDR3 protein. The sample contains 600,000 to 700,000 distinct CDR3 sequences, roughly three fifths of which appear only once. Material: blood. The receptors shown here come from a girl aged 2 to 10 with multiple sclerosis.

This clonotype appeared a few times. The V gene is TRBV11-2, the J gene TRBJ2-1; no firm D call. V lost 4 bases to trimming and J lost 5 bases, with 9 bases between them. Germline CDR1 SGHAT, CDR2 FQNNGV. This CDR3 is built from 13 residues. Here the CDR3 DNA reads TGTGCCAGCAGCTCTAGAACCAACAATGAGCAGTTCTTC. Its translation: CASSSRTNNEQFF.

This clonotype came up a few times. The CDR3: CASSQDAGGSYNYGYTF. The CDR3 DNA follows: TGTGCCAGCAGCCAAGACGCGGGGGGATCTTACAACTATGGCTACACCTTC. The chain couples TRBV4-2 to TRBJ1-2, with D possibly matching TRBD1 (5 bases). The CDR3 runs 17 residues. Germline CDR1 LGHNA, CDR2 YNFKEQ. The germline V and J ends were trimmed by 0 bases and 2 bases, with 16 bases remaining between them.

The chain couples TRBV7-2 to TRBJ2-3; 10 positions agree with TRBD2. In germline, CDR1 is SGHTA, CDR2 FQGNSA. Trimming took 2 bases from V and 2 from J; bases not matched to a gene: 16. This CDR3 comprises 20 residues. CDR3 in DNA: TGTGCCAGCAGCTTACTGAAGCGGGGGGGAAGCCGGGACCTCACAGATACGCAGTATTTT. The encoded protein is CASSLLKRGGSRDLTDTQYF.

There are a few counts of this clonotype. The rearrangement joins TRBV5-1 to TRBJ1-2; no clear D. The CDR3 sequence is 14 residues long. The germline CDR1 and CDR2 sequences are SGHRS and YFSETQ. V lost 1 base, J lost 2 bases, and 9 bases lay in between. The CDR3, as DNA: TGCGCCAGCAGCTTGTCCGGGGTAAACTATGGCTACACCTTC. Translated: CASSLSGVNYGYTF.

The genes are TRBV6-5 and TRBJ1-2, with D tentatively TRBD1 (6 bases). Germline CDR1 reads MNHEY; CDR2 reads SVGAGI. Trimming took off 2 bases at V and 8 bases at J, with 9 bases between the two ends. The length of the CDR3 is 12 residues. CDR3 in DNA: TGTGCCAGCAGTTACAGGGGGGTAGGCTACACCTTC. Protein: CASSYRGVGYTF.

This clonotype was found many times. The chain links TRBV7-2 to TRBJ2-7, with 10 bases fitting TRBD2. The CDR3 is 13 residues long. CDR1 and CDR2 from the germline V gene are SGHTA and FQGNSA. Trimming took 8 bases from V and 0 from J; bases not matched to a gene: 1. The CDR3 protein is CASRTSGSYEQYF. The CDR3 DNA reads TGTGCCAGCCGGACTAGCGGCTCCTACGAGCAGTACTTC.

The chain links TRBV9 to TRBJ1-1, with 11 bases lining up with TRBD1. V was pared by 0 bases and J by 3 bases, with 10 bases of the junction left unmatched. CDR3 size: 18 residues. CDR1 and CDR2 from the germline V gene are SGDLS and YYNGEE. The chain's CDR3 is CASSVGPGTGGLHTEAFF. CDR3 bases: TGTGCCAGCAGCGTAGGGCCCGGGACAGGGGGACTACACACTGAAGCTTTCTTT.

This chain uses TRBV20-1 with TRBJ2-7, with TRBD2 as a possible D gene (5 bases). V was clipped by 6 bases and J by 7 bases, with 25 bases between them. CDR3 length: 15 amino acids. CDR1 and CDR2 from the germline V gene are DFQATT and SNEGSKA (reference sequence). The CDR3 nucleotides are TGCAGTGCCAGACCACTGGGGAGCTCCTACAATGAGCAGTACTTC. It is translated as CSARPLGSSYNEQYF.

The rearrangement uses TRBV29-1 and TRBJ2-7, with 8 bases that match TRBD1. V trimming: 2 bases; J trimming: 3 bases; junction bases outside the gene matches: 9. The CDR3 consists of 15 residues. Germline V lookup: CDR1 SQVTM, CDR2 ANQGSEA. CDR3 DNA: TGCAGCGTTGAATTACCGGGACAGGCGAACTACGAGCAGTACTTC. Its protein product is CSVELPGQANYEQYF.

The CDR3 DNA sequence: TGTGCCAGCAGTGACTCGAATGGACGGACGTCTAACTATGGCTACACCTTC. It translates to CASSDSNGRTSNYGYTF. The chain joins TRBV6-4 to TRBJ1-2; D is ambiguous. Deletions cut 0 bases from V and 0 bases from J, with 14 bases between. The CDR3 loop spans 17 amino acids. The germline gives CDR1 MRHNA, CDR2 SNTAGT.

V is TRBV21-1 and J is TRBJ1-1. TRBV21-1 counts as a pseudogene. The CDR3 has 13 residues. This chain's CDR3 is CASSKDRPAEAFF. For the CDR3, the DNA is TGTGCCAGCAGCAAAGATAGGCCAGCTGAAGCTTTCTTT.

J is TRBJ2-3 and V is TRBV6-6, with D perhaps matching TRBD1 or TRBD2 (5 bases each). Trimming took off 6 bases at V and 7 bases at J, with 23 bases between the two ends. Germline CDR1 reads MNHNY; CDR2 reads SVGAGI (reference sequence). CDR3 length: 16 residues. CDR3 nucleotides: TGTGCCAGCAGCGTCTCCGGGGACCTGATCGGGAATACGCAGTATTTT. Translating gives CASSVSGDLIGNTQYF.

This clonotype was found a few times. This chain connects TRBV11-2 to TRBJ2-4, with a weak D call TRBD1 (6 bases). Trimming cost V 4 bases and J 2 bases, with 12 bases left between them. The CDR3 totals 15 residues. Germline CDR1 SGHAT, CDR2 FQNNGV. DNA for the CDR3: TGTGCCAGCAGCTCTATAAGGGGGACCAAAAACATTCAGTACTTC. Its protein is CASSSIRGTKNIQYF. The variable domain in full, completed from reference TRBV11-2 and TRBJ2-4, reads EAGVAQSPRYKIIEKRQSVAFWCNPISGHATLYWYQQILGQGPKLLIQFQNNGVVDDSQLPKDRFSAERLKGVDSTLKIQPAKLEDSAVYLCASSSIRGTKNIQYFGAGTRLSVL.

This clonotype was picked up a small number of times. The chain couples TRBV3-1 to TRBJ2-7; possibly TRBD2 for D (6 bases). This CDR3 has 16 amino acids. Trimming pared 5 bases from V and 2 bases from J, leaving 19 bases between. Germline CDR1 is LGHDT and CDR2 is YNNKEL (reference sequence). CDR3 amino acids: CASSFSGTPNPYEQYF. In DNA, the CDR3 is TGTGCCAGCAGCTTTTCCGGGACTCCGAATCCCTACGAGCAGTACTTC.

A remark on this clonotype: One junction end does not reproduce the germline sequence, and a read error may be involved. The V call is TRBV7-2, the J call TRBJ2-3; D gene ambiguous. Per the germline V gene, CDR1 is SGHTA and CDR2 is FQGNSA. The CDR3 is 13 amino acids. The DNA for the CDR3 is TGTGCCAGCAGCTTAGTTGGTACAGTTACGCAGTATTTT. This codes for CASSLVGTVTQYF. The full variable domain, with the rest looked up from reference TRBV7-2 and TRBJ2-3, is GAGVSQSPSNKVTEKGKDVELRCDPISGHTALYWYRQSLGQGLEFLIYFQGNSAPDKSGLPSDRFSAERTGGSVSTLTIQRTQQEDSAVYLCASSLVGTVTQYFGPGTRLTVL.

This clonotype has only one observation. V and J are TRBV27 and TRBJ2-7, with 11 bases identical to TRBD1. Germline V gene lookup returns CDR1 MNHEY and CDR2 SMNVEV (reference sequence). V shed 5 bases, J shed 3 bases, and the junction held 6 bases outside the gene matches. The CDR3 contains 15 residues. CDR3: CASSRGQGAFYEQYF. The CDR3 region has the DNA TGTGCCAGCAGTCGAGGACAGGGGGCTTTCTACGAGCAGTACTTC.

Concerning this clonotype itself: One end of the junction fails to match germline, which may point to a read error. This chain links TRBV19 with TRBJ2-1; 8 bases match TRBD2. This CDR3 is 15 amino acids long. Germline V CDR1 and CDR2: LNHDA, SQIVND (reference sequence). This CDR3 is CASSTTSEGKNEQFF. The CDR3 DNA is TGCGCCAGTAGTACGACTAGCGAGGGGAAAAATGAGCAGTTCTTC. Variable domain in full (rest from reference TRBV19 and TRBJ2-1): DGGITQSPKYLFRKEGQNVTLSCEQNLNHDAMYWYRQDPGQGLRLIYYSQIVNDFQKGDIAEGYSVSREKKESFPLTVTSAQKNPTAFYLCASSTTSEGKNEQFFGPGTRLTVL.

V gene TRBV6-2 or TRBV6-3 combines with J gene TRBJ2-7, with D uncertain. Gene TRBJ2-5 matches the end of the DNA better, so the J call may be wrong. Germline CDR1 and CDR2: MNHEY and SVGEGT. This CDR3 is 16 amino acids long. The CDR3, as DNA: TGTGCCAGCAGTTACGGCGGACGGGCGGCTCTTGAGACCCAGTACTTC. Its translation: CASSYGGRAALETQYF.

The CDR3 protein is CSAGTGEIYEQYF. The CDR3 nucleotides are TGCAGCGCAGGGACAGGGGAAATCTACGAGCAGTACTTC. The chain combines TRBV29-1 with TRBJ2-7; 10 bases agree with TRBD1. The CDR3 spans 13 residues. The germline gives CDR1 SQVTM, CDR2 ANQGSEA. J gave up 3 bases and V 7 bases, and 6 bases lay outside the gene matches.